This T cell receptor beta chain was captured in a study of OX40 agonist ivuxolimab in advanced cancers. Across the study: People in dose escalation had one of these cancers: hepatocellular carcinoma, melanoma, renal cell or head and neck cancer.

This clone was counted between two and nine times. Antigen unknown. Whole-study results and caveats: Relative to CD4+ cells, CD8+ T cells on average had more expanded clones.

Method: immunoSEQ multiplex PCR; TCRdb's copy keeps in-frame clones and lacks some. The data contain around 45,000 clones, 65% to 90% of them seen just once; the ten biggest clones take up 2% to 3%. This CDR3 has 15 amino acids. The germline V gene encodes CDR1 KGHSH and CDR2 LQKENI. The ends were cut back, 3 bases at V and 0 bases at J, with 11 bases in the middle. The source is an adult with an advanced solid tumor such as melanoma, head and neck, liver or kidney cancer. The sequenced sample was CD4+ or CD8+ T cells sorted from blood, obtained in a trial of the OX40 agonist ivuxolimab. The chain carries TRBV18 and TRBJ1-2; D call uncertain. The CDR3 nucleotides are TGTGCCAGCTCACCTTCCCCAGAGACTAACTATGGCTACACCTTC. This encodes CASSPSPETNYGYTF.